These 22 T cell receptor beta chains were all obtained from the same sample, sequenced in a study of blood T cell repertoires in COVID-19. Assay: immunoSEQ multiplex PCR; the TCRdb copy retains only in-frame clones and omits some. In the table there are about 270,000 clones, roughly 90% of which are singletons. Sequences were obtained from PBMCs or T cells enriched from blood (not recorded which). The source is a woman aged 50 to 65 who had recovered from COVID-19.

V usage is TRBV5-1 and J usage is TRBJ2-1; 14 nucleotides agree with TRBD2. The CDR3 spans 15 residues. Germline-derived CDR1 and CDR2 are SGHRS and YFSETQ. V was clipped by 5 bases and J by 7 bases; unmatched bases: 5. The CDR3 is CASRGLAGASNEQFF. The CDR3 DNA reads TGCGCCAGCAGGGGACTAGCGGGAGCTTCTAATGAGCAGTTCTTC.

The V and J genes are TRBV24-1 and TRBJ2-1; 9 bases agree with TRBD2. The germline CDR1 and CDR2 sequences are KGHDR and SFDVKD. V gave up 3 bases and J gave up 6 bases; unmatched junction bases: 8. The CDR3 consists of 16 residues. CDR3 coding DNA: TGTGCCACCAGTGATCGGCCGGGACTAGCTCCCAATGAGCAGTTCTTC. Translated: CATSDRPGLAPNEQFF.

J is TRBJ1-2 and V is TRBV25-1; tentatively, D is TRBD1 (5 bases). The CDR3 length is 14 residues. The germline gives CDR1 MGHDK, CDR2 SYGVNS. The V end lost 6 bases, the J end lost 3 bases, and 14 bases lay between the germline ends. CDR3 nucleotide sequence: TGTGCCAGCAGCGAACCAGGGAGGGACTATGGCTACACCTTC. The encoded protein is CASSEPGRDYGYTF.

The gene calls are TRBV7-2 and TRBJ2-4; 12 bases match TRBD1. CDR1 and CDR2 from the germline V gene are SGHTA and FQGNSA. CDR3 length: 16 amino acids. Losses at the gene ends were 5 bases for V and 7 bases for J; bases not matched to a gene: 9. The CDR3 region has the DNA TGTGCCAGCAGCCCAGTAGGGGGGACAGGGGGCAACATTCAGTACTTC. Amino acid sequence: CASSPVGGTGGNIQYF.

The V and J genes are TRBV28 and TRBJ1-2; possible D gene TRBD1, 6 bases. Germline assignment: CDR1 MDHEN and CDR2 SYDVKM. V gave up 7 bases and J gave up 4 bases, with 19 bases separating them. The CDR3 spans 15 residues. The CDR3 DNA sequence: TGTGCCAGCACCACGACAGGAGCCTCTTCCTATGGCTACACCTTC. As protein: CASTTTGASSYGYTF.

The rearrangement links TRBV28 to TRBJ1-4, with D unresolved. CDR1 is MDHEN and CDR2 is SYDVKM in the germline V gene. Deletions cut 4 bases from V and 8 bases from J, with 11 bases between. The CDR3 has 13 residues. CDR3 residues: CASSSYQNEKLFF. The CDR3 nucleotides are TGTGCCAGCAGTTCCTATCAAAACGAAAAACTGTTTTTT.

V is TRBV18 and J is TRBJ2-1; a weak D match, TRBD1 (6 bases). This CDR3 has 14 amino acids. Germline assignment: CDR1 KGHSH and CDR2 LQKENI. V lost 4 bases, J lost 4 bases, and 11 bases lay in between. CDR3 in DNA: TGTGCCAGCTCACTAGTCCAGGGGTACAATGAGCAGTTCTTC. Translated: CASSLVQGYNEQFF.

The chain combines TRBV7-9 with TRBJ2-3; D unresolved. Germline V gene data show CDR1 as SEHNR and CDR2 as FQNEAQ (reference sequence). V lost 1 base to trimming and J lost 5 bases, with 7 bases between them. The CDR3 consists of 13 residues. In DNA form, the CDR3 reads TGTGCCAGCAGCTTAGTATCTCGAGATACGCAGTATTTT. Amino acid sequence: CASSLVSRDTQYF.

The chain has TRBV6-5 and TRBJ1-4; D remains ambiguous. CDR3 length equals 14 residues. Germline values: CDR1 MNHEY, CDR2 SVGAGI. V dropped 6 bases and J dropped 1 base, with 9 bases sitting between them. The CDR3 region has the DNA TGTGCCAGCAGCTCGGGGTTAACTAATGAAAAACTGTTTTTT. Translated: CASSSGLTNEKLFF.

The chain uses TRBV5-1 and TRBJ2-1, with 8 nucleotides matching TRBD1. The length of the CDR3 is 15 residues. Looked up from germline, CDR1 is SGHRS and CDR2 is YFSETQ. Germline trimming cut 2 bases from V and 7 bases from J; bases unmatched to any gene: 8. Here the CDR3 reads CASSFSGGAGNEQFF. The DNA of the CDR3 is TGCGCCAGCAGCTTCTCAGGGGGCGCAGGGAATGAGCAGTTCTTC.

The CDR3 DNA follows: TGTGCCATCCATCCAAGCGGGACAGGGAGAAACTATGGCTACACCTTC. Amino acids: CAIHPSGTGRNYGYTF. The chain has TRBV10-3 and TRBJ1-2; 9 bases map to TRBD1. The germline V gene encodes CDR1 ENHRY and CDR2 SYGVKD. There are 16 residues in the CDR3. With V trimmed by 8 bases and J by 2 bases, 12 bases remained unmatched.

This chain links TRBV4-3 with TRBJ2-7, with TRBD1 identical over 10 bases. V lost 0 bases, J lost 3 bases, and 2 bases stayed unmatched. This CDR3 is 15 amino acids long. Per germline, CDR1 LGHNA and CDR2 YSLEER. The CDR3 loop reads CASSQEWTGGYEQYF. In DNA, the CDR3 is TGCGCCAGCAGCCAAGAATGGACAGGGGGCTACGAGCAGTACTTC.

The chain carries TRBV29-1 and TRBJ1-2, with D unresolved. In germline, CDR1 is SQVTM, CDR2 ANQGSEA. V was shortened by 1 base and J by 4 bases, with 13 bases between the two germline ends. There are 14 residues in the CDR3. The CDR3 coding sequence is TGCAGCGTTGAAGTCGGGTCTCCCTTCTATGGCTACACCTTC. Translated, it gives CSVEVGSPFYGYTF.

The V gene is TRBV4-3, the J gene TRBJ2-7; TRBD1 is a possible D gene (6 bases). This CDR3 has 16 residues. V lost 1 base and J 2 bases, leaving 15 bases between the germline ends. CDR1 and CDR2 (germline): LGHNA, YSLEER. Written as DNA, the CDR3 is TGCGCCAGCAGCCAAGGGGGTGACAGGAAGACCTACGAGCAGTACTTC. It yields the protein CASSQGGDRKTYEQYF.

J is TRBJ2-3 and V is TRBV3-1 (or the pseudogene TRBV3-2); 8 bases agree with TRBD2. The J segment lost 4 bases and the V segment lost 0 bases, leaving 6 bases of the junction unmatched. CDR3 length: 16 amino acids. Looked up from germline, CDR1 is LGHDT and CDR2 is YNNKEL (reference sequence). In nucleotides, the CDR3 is TGTGCCAGCAGCCAAGATCTAGGAGCGGGAGCAGATACGCAGTATTTT. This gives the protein CASSQDLGAGADTQYF.

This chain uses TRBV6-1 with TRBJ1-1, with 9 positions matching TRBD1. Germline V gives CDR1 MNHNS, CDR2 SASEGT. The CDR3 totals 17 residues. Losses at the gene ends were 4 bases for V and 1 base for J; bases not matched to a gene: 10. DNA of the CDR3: TGTGCCAGCAGTGGGCGGGGACAGGGCAGTGGGAACACTGAAGCTTTCTTT. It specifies CASSGRGQGSGNTEAFF.

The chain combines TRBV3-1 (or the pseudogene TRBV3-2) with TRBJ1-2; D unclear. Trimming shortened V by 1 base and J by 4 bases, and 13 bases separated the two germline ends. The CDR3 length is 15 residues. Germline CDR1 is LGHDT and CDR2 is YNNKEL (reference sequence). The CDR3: CASSQGTAQAYGYTF. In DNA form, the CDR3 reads TGTGCCAGCAGCCAAGGCACAGCCCAGGCCTATGGCTACACCTTC.

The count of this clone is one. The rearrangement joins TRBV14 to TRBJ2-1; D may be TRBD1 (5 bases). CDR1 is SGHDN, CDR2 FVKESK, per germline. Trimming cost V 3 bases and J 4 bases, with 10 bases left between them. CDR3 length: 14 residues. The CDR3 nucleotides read TGTGCCAGCAGCCATCGGCAGGGTTACAATGAGCAGTTCTTC. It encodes CASSHRQGYNEQFF.

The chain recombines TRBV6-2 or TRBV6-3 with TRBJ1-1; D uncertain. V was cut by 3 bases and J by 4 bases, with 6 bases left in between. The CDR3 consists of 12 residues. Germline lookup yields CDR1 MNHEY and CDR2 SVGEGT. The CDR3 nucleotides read TGTGCCAGCAGTTATTTGGCCACTGAAGCTTTCTTT. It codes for CASSYLATEAFF.

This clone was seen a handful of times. The CDR3 protein is CASSPTGENSPLHF. The CDR3 DNA reads as TGTGCCAGCAGCCCGACAGGTGAAAATTCACCCCTCCACTTT. This rearrangement joins TRBV5-6 to TRBJ1-6, with D perhaps TRBD1 (6 bases). Trimming left V 4 bases short and J 7 bases short, with 12 bases between. This CDR3 region has 14 residues. Germline CDR1 is SGHDT and CDR2 is YYEEEE. The full variable domain, with the rest looked up from reference TRBV5-6 and TRBJ1-6, is DAGVTQSPTHLIKTRGQQVTLRCSPKSGHDTVSWYQQALGQGPQFIFQYYEEEERQRGNFPDRFSGHQFPNYSSELNVNALLLGDSALYLCASSPTGENSPLHFGNGTRLTVT.

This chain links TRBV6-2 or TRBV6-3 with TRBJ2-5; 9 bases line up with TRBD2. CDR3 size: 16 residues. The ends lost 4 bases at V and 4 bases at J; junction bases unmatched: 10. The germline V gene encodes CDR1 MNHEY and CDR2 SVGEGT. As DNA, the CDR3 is TGTGCCAGCAGTTCTGGTAGCGGGAGTCTGCGAGAGACCCAGTACTTC. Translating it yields CASSSGSGSLRETQYF.

CDR3 sequence (DNA): TGTGCCACCAGTGCCCCTAGGACTAGTTCGATAGGCAATGAGCAGTTCTTC. This sequence encodes CATSAPRTSSIGNEQFF. The V call is TRBV24-1, the J call TRBJ2-1; TRBD2 matches at 7 bases. The CDR3 is 17 residues long. Trimming at V came to 5 bases and at J to 6 bases, leaving 15 bases not matched to a gene. CDR1 and CDR2 from the germline V gene are KGHDR and SFDVKD.